The next 14 T cell receptor beta chains were all read from a single sample in a study of blood T cell repertoires in COVID-19. TCRdb keeps only in-frame clones here, not all; method: immunoSEQ multiplex PCR. The sample has 70,000 to 100,000 clones, 88% seen once. Sequenced material: peripheral blood. The receptors were gathered from a woman of 80 years or more with acute or convalescent COVID-19.

The chain uses TRBV20-1 and TRBJ2-4, with D possibly being TRBD2 (6 bases). V lost 3 bases, J lost 3 bases, and 15 bases lay in between. The CDR3 covers 15 residues. Per the germline V gene, CDR1 is DFQATT and CDR2 is SNEGSKA (reference sequence). CDR3: CSASIDSGGKNIQYF. The CDR3 DNA reads TGCAGTGCTAGTATTGATAGCGGCGGCAAAAACATTCAGTACTTC.

V is TRBV2 and J is TRBJ1-1; D is possibly TRBD1 (5 bases). The CDR3 is made up of 13 amino acids. Germline CDR1 SNHLY, CDR2 FYNNEI. Between the trimmed V and J ends, which lost 7 bases and 1 base, there was a span of 10 bases. CDR3 region: CASTEGRNTEAFF. The CDR3 nucleotides are TGTGCCAGCACTGAGGGGCGGAACACTGAAGCTTTCTTT.

CDR3 nucleotides: TGTGCCAGCAGCCTTGGAGAGGGACTAGCGGGAGGGCCGGAGACCCAGTACTTC. It translates to CASSLGEGLAGGPETQYF. The V and J genes are TRBV4-2 and TRBJ2-5, with 16 nucleotides matching TRBD2. Germline V gene lookup returns CDR1 LGHNA and CDR2 YNFKEQ. The CDR3 totals 18 residues. Losses at the gene ends were 4 bases for V and 5 bases for J; bases not matched to a gene: 10.

The CDR3 bases are TGTGCCAGCAGCTTAGAAATTAGAGGGTTGCAGTTCTTC. Its translation is CASSLEIRGLQFF. The rearrangement links TRBV11-3 to TRBJ2-1; D may be TRBD2 (5 bases). The germline V gene encodes CDR1 SGHNT and CDR2 YENEEA. CDR3 size: 13 residues. The V end lost 0 bases, the J end lost 12 bases, and 12 bases lay between the germline ends.

The chain recombines TRBV7-2 with TRBJ1-1; D might be TRBD1 (5 bases). The germline gives CDR1 SGHTA, CDR2 FQGNSA. V lost 0 bases, J lost 1 base, and 6 bases lay in between. The CDR3 loop spans 14 amino acids. The CDR3 DNA follows: TGTGCCAGCAGCTTAGCGCAGGGGAACACTGAAGCTTTCTTT. This encodes CASSLAQGNTEAFF. The whole variable domain, remainder taken from reference TRBV7-2 and TRBJ1-1, is GAGVSQSPSNKVTEKGKDVELRCDPISGHTALYWYRQSLGQGLEFLIYFQGNSAPDKSGLPSDRFSAERTGGSVSTLTIQRTQQEDSAVYLCASSLAQGNTEAFFGQGTRLTVV.

This chain connects TRBV12-3 or TRBV12-4 to TRBJ1-1, with 7 bases that match TRBD1. Trimming took 8 bases from V and 4 from J; bases not matched to a gene: 1. The CDR3 contains 11 residues. The CDR3 loop reads CASQGVTEAFF. CDR3 nucleotides: TGTGCCAGCCAGGGGGTCACTGAAGCTTTCTTT.

J is TRBJ2-7 and V is TRBV7-2, with D possibly TRBD1 on 5 matching bases. Germline CDR1 SGHTA, CDR2 FQGNSA. CDR3 size: 14 residues. Trimming removed 2 bases from V and 5 bases from J, with 13 bases in between. CDR3 nucleotides: TGTGCCAGCAGCTTAACGACGTGGGGCCACGAGCAGTACTTC. It translates to CASSLTTWGHEQYF.

The J gene is TRBJ2-5, the V gene TRBV6-5; D not resolved. Trimming pared 8 bases from V and 4 bases from J, leaving 5 bases between. Germline loops: CDR1 MNHEY, CDR2 SVGAGI. The CDR3 covers 10 residues. The CDR3, as DNA: TGTGCCAGCGGTAGAGAGACCCAGTACTTC. It translates to CASGRETQYF.

The chain employs TRBV6-1 and TRBJ2-3, with D unresolved. The CDR3 has 14 residues. Trimming stripped 2 bases from V and 4 bases from J, with 10 bases between. Looked up from germline, CDR1 is MNHNS and CDR2 is SASEGT. The CDR3 DNA follows: TGTGCCAGCAGTGAACCGCAGGCCTCAGATACGCAGTATTTT. It is translated as CASSEPQASDTQYF.

The chain carries TRBV6-1 and TRBJ1-4; D is unresolved. V lost 2 bases and J lost 6, with 19 bases in between. There are 17 residues in the CDR3. The germline V gene encodes CDR1 MNHNS and CDR2 SASEGT. The DNA for the CDR3 is TGTGCCAGCAGTGAACCGTGGGTGGAGCGGTTGGATGAAAAACTGTTTTTT. Its translation is CASSEPWVERLDEKLFF.

This rearrangement joins TRBV19 to TRBJ2-7, with a possible D match to TRBD2 (5 bases). This CDR3 contains 16 residues. With 2 bases removed from V and 1 base from J, the gap between germline ends came to 15 bases. The germline V gene has CDR1 LNHDA and CDR2 SQIVND (reference sequence). CDR3 protein: CASSISPSGSSYEQYF. Here the CDR3 DNA reads TGTGCCAGTAGTATATCACCCTCGGGGAGTTCCTACGAGCAGTACTTC. Combining the CDR3 with reference TRBV19 and TRBJ2-7 gives the whole variable domain DGGITQSPKYLFRKEGQNVTLSCEQNLNHDAMYWYRQDPGQGLRLIYYSQIVNDFQKGDIAEGYSVSREKKESFPLTVTSAQKNPTAFYLCASSISPSGSSYEQYFGPGTRLTVT.

The chain links TRBV18 to TRBJ1-2; D perhaps matches TRBD1 (5 bases). CDR3 size: 13 residues. Germline-derived CDR1 and CDR2 are KGHSH and LQKENI. V gave up 0 bases and J gave up 9 bases, with 11 bases separating them. In DNA, the CDR3 is TGTGCCAGCTCACCACCCGCGGGGGATCGCTACACCTTC. Residues: CASSPPAGDRYTF.

The chain is built from TRBV27 and TRBJ2-7, with 7 bases matching TRBD1. Germline CDR1 and CDR2: MNHEY and SMNVEV (reference sequence). CDR3 length: 16 amino acids. Unmatched junction bases numbered 9, after V lost 3 bases and J lost 1 base. CDR3 in amino acids: CASSFGGQASSYEQYF. The CDR3 nucleotides read TGTGCCAGCAGTTTTGGCGGACAGGCCAGTTCCTACGAGCAGTACTTC.

This chain links TRBV3-1 (or the pseudogene TRBV3-2) with TRBJ1-3; the match to TRBD1 covers 7 bases. CDR1 is LGHDT and CDR2 is YNNKEL in the germline V gene (reference sequence). The V segment lost 1 base and the J segment 0 bases; nucleotides outside the gene matches: 6. This CDR3 spans 17 amino acids. CDR3 sequence (DNA): TGTGCCAGCAGCCAAGGGACAGGCTGGAGCTCTGGAAACACCATATATTTT. It is translated as CASSQGTGWSSGNTIYF.